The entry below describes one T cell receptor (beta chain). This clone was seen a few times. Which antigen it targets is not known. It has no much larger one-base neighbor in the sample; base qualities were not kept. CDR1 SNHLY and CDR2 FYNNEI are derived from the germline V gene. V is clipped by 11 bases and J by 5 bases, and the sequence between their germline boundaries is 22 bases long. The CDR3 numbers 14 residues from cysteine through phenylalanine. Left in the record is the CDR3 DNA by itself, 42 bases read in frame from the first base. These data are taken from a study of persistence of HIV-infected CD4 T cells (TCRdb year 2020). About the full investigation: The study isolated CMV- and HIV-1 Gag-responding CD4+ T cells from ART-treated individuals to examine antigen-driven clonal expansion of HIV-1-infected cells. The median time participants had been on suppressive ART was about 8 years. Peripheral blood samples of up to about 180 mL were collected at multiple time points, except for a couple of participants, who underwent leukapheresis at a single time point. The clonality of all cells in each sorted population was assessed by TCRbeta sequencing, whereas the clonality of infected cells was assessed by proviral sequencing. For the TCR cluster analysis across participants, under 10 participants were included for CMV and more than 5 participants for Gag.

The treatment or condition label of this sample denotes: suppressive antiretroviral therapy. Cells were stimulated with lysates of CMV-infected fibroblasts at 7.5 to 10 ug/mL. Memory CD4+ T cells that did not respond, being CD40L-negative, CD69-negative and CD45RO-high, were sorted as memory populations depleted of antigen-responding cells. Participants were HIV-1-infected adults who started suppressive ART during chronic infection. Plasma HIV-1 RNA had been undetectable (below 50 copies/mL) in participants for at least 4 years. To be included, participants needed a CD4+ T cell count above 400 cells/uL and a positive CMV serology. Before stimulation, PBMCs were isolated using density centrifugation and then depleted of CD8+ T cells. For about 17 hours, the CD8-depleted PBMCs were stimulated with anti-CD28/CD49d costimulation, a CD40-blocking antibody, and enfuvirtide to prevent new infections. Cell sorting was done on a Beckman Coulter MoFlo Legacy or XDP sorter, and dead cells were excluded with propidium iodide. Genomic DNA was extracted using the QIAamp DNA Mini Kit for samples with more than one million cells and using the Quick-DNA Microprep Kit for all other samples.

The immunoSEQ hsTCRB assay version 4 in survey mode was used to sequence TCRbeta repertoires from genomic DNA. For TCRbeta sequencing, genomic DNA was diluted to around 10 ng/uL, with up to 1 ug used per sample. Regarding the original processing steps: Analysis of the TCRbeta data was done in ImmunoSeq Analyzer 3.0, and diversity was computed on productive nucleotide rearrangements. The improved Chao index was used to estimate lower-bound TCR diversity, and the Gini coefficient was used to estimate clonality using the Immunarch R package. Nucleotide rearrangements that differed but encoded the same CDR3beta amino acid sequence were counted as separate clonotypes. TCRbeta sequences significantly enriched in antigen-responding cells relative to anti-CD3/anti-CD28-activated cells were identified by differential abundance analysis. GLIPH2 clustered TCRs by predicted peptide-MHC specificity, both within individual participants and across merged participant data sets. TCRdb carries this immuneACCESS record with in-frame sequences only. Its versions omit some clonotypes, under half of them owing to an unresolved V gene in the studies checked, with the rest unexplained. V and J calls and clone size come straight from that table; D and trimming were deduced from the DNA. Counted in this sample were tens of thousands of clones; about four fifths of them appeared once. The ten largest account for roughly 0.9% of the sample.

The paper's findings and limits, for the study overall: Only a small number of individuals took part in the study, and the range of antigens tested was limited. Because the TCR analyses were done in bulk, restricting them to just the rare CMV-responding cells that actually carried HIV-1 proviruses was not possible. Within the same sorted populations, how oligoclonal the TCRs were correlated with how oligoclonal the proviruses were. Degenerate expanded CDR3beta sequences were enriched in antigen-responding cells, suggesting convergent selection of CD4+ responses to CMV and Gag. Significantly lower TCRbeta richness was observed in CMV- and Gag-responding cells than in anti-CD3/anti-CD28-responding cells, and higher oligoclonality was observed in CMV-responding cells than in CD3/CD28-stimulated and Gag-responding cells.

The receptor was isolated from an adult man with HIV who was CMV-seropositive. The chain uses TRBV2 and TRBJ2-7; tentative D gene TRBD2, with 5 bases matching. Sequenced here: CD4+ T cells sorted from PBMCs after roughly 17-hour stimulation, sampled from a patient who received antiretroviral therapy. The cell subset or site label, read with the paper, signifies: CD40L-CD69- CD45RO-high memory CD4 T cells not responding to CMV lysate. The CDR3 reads CARGGFPPEDEQYF. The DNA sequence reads TGTGCCCGAGGAGGTTTCCCGCCGGAGGACGAGCAGTACTTC.